The clone carrying this T cell receptor beta chain has ten or more counts. Its matching antigen is unknown. The data were taken from a study of post-analysis software for immune sequencing data. For the study at large: Secondary progressive, relapsing-remitting and progressive-relapsing multiple sclerosis were among the included disease courses. Study outcomes and limitations: Patients with multiple sclerosis recorded significantly lower normalized Chao1 diversity than controls, the study found. Roughly 5 TRBV segments (TRBV5-6, TRBV5-1 and TRBV20-1 among them) occurred more frequently in patients than in controls.

Included in the TCR beta cDNA libraries were unique molecular identifiers. TCRdb reprocessed the PCR reads with MiXCR, giving one entry per CDR3 protein. The table records roughly 200,000 distinct CDR3 sequences, around 29% of them present only once. The CDR3 loop spans 12 amino acids. CDR1 is DFQATT, CDR2 SNEGSKA, per germline (reference sequence). Trimming removed 2 bases from V and 5 bases from J; junction bases left unmatched: 2. The receptor was isolated from a girl under 18 with multiple sclerosis. This chain uses TRBV20-1 with TRBJ2-5; TRBD1 matches at 7 bases. The sequenced sample consisted of blood. The CDR3 loop is CSARQGVETQYF. For the CDR3, the DNA is TGCAGTGCTAGACAGGGGGTGGAGACCCAGTACTTC.